The clone carrying this T cell receptor beta chain was counted once. What it binds is unknown. The data belong to a study of siplizumab effects on memory and regulatory T cells. Per germline, CDR1 SGDLS and CDR2 YYNGEE. The CDR3 has 14 amino acids. V lost 3 bases to trimming and J lost 0 bases, with 7 bases between them. Assays captured about 10^5 TCR templates per sample. Profiling relied on immunoSEQ multiplex PCR, and the TCRdb table lists in-frame clones only, not all of them. Among under 150,000 clones, about 94% were seen once, and the ten largest hold roughly 1.8%. Study-wide results and limits: Siplizumab conditions gave an average of approximately 70% Treg-derived mappable alloreactive CD4+ clones, versus around 26% for controls. Both greater diversity than memory cells and a major contribution to the alloresponse seemed to characterize naive T cells. Just a small share of alloreactive clones was traced back to unstimulated subsets.

The specimen was non-Treg CD4+ T cells sorted from blood. The TCR sequence derives from a human donor in good health. The chain is built from TRBV9 and TRBJ1-3; a weak D match, TRBD1 (5 bases). CDR3 residues: CASSGGVSGNTIYF. DNA of the CDR3: TGTGCCAGCAGCGGAGGGGTCTCTGGAAACACCATATATTTT.